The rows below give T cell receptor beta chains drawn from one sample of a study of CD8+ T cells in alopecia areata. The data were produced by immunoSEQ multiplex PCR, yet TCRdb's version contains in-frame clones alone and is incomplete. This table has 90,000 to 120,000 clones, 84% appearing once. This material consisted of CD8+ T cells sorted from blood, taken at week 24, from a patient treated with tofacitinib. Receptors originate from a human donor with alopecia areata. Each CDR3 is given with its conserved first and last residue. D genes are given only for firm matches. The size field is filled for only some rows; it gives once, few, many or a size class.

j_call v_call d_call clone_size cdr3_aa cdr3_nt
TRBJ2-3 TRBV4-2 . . CASSPGRSSTDTQYF TGTGCCAGCAGCCCCGGAAGATCTAGCACAGATACGCAGTATTTT
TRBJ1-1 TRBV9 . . CATRQMNTEAFF TGTGCCACCCGACAGATGAACACTGAAGCTTTCTTT
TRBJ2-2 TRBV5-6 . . CASSLSGTTPGELFF TGTGCCAGCAGCTTATCCGGGACAACCCCTGGGGAGCTGTTTTTT
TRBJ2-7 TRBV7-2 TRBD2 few CASSLGLAGGSYEQYF TGTGCCAGCAGCTTAGGACTAGCGGGGGGCTCCTACGAGCAGTACTTC
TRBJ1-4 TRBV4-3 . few CASSHTSTNEKLFF TGCGCCAGCAGCCACACCTCAACTAATGAAAAACTGTTTTTT
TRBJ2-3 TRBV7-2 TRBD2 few CASSSRTSGTRTDTQYF TGTGCCAGCAGCTCTCGGACTAGCGGGACCCGCACAGATACGCAGTATTTT
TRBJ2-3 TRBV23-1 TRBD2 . CASSQLSLAGNTQYF TGCGCCAGCAGTCAATTGTCCCTAGCGGGGAATACGCAGTATTTT
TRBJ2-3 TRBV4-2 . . CASSPWGNTQYF TGTGCCAGCAGCCCCTGGGGCAATACGCAGTATTTT
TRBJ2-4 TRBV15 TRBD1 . CATRPVGQGNIQYF TGTGCCACCAGGCCTGTAGGACAGGGAAACATTCAGTACTTC
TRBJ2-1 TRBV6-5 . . CASSYNGDEQFF TGTGCCAGCAGTTACAACGGCGATGAGCAGTTCTTC
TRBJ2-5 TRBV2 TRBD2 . CASSSPSGSETQYF TGTGCCAGCAGTTCCCCTAGCGGCTCAGAGACCCAGTACTTC
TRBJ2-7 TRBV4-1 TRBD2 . CASSQDGGDYEQYF TGCGCCAGCAGCCAAGACGGGGGGGACTACGAGCAGTACTTC
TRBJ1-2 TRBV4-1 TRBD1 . CASSQDRIGQGAFYGYTF TGCGCCAGCAGCCAAGATCGGATTGGACAGGGGGCTTTCTATGGCTACACCTTC
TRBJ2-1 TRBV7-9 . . CASSSRGPYNEQFF TGTGCCAGCAGCTCCAGAGGCCCTTACAATGAGCAGTTCTTC
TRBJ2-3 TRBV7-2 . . CATLETDTQYF TGTGCCACACTAGAAACAGATACGCAGTATTTT
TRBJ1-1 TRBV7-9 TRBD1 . CASSKTGSWTEAFF TGTGCCAGCAGCAAGACAGGGTCTTGGACTGAAGCTTTCTTT
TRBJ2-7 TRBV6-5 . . CASSYSGPYEQYF TGTGCCAGCAGTTATTCGGGGCCCTACGAGCAGTACTTC
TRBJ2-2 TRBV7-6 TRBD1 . CASSPTPQGASTGELFF TGTGCCAGCAGCCCCACCCCCCAGGGGGCGAGCACCGGGGAGCTGTTTTTT
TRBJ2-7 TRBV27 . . CASSTLPGVHEQYF TGTGCCAGCAGTACCCTCCCGGGAGTCCACGAGCAGTACTTC
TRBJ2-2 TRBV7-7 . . CASSDRGGELFF TGTGCTAGCAGCGACCGGGGCGGGGAGCTGTTTTTT
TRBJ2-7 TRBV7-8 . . CASSLNYEQYF TGTGCCAGCAGCTTGAATTACGAGCAGTACTTC
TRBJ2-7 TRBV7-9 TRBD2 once CASSPKTSGALREQYF TGTGCCAGCAGCCCGAAGACTAGCGGGGCCCTTAGGGAGCAGTACTTC
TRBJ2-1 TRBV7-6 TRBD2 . CASSARGGSGEQFF TGTGCCAGCAGCGCGCGGGGGGGCTCAGGTGAGCAGTTCTTC
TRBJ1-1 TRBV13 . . CASSRGSTEAFF TGTGCCAGCAGCCGGGGGAGCACTGAAGCTTTCTTT
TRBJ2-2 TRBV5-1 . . CASSLNTGELFF TGCGCCAGCAGCTTGAACACCGGGGAGCTGTTTTTT
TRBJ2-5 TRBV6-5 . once CASSYSAGIPPRTQYF TGTGCCAGCAGTTACTCAGCTGGTATTCCCCCCAGGACCCAGTACTTC
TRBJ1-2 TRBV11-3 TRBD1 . CASSLVRGQDGYTF TGTGCCAGCAGCCTTGTAAGGGGGCAGGATGGCTACACCTTC